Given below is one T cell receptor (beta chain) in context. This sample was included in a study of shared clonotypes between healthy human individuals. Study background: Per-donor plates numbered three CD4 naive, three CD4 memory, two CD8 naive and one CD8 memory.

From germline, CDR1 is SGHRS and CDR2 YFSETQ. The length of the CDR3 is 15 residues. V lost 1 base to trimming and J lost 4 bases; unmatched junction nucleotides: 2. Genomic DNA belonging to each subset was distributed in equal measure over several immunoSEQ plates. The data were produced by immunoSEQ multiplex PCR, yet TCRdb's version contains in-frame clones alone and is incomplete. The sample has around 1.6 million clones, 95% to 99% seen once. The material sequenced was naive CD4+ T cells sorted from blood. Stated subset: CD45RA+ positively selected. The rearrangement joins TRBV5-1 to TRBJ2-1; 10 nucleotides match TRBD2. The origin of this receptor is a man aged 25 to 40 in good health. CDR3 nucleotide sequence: TGCGCCAGCAGCTTGACTAGCGGGATGTACAATGAGCAGTTCTTC. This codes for CASSLTSGMYNEQFF.